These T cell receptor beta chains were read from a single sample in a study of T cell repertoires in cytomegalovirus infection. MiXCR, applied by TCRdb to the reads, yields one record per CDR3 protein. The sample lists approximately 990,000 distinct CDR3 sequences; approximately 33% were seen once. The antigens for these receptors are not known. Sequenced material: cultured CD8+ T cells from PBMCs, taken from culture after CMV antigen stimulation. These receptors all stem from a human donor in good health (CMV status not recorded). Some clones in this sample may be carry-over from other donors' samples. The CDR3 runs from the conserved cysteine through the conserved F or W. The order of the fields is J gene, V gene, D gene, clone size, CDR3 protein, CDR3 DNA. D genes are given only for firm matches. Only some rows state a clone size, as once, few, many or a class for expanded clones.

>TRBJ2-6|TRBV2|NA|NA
CASSPHTGANVLTF
TGTGCCAGCAGTCCGCACACTGGGGCCAACGTCCTGACTTTC
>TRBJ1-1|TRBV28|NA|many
CATARGGTEAFF
TGTGCCACGGCCCGCGGTGGCACTGAAGCTTTCTTT
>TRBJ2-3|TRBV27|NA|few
CASSFGLASLDTQYF
TGTGCCAGCAGTTTCGGCCTAGCCAGCTTAGATACGCAGTATTTT
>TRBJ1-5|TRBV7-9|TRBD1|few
CASSSTGTHQPQHF
TGTGCCAGCAGCTCGACAGGGACCCATCAGCCCCAGCATTTT
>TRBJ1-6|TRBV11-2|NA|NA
CTSSDSSSPLHF
TGTACCAGCAGCGATTCCAGTTCACCCCTCCACTTT
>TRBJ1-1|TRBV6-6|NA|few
CASSYVVGGGTEAFF
TGTGCCAGCAGTTACGTCGTAGGGGGGGGCACTGAAGCTTTCTTT
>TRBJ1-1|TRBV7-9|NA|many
CASSSMGTEAFF
TGTGCCAGCAGCTCAATGGGCACTGAAGCTTTCTTT
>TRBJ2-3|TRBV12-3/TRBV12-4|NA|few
CASNGIRTDTQYF
TGTGCCAGCAACGGGATTCGCACAGATACGCAGTATTTT
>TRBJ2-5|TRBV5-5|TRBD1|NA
CASSQPPGQGALGETQYF
TGTGCCAGCAGCCAGCCACCGGGACAGGGGGCCCTCGGGGAGACCCAGTACTTC
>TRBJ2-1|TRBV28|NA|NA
CASSFFSGRYNEQFF
TGTGCCAGCAGTTTTTTTAGCGGACGTTACAATGAGCAGTTCTTC
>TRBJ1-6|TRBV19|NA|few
CASSFIRDLNSPLHF
TGTGCCAGTAGTTTTATCAGGGATTTGAATTCACCCCTCCACTTT
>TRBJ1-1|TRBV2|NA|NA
CATPGRPEAFF
TGTGCCACCCCGGGGCGCCCTGAAGCTTTCTTT
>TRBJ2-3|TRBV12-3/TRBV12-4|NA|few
CASSWARLGRGKDTQYF
TGTGCCAGCAGTTGGGCCCGACTAGGACGTGGAAAAGATACGCAGTATTTT
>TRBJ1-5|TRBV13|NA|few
CASSLWASPQHF
TGTGCCAGCAGCTTGTGGGCCTCGCCCCAGCATTTT
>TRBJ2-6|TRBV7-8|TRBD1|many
CASNFRGLGGESSGANVLTF
TGTGCCAGCAACTTCAGGGGGCTAGGGGGTGAAAGCTCTGGGGCCAACGTCCTGACTTTC
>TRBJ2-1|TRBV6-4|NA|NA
CASSAVGGDSYNEQFF
TGTGCCAGCAGTGCAGTTGGAGGGGACTCCTACAATGAGCAGTTCTTC
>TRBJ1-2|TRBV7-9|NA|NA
CASSSDGLYGYTF
TGTGCCAGCAGCTCGGACGGACTTTATGGCTACACCTTC
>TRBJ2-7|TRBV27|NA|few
CASSLLRELPTYEQYF
TGTGCCAGCAGTTTATTGAGGGAATTGCCTACCTACGAGCAGTACTTC
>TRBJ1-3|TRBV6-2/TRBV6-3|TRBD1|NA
CASSFTGGATGNTIYF
TGTGCCAGCAGTTTTACAGGGGGCGCTACTGGAAACACCATATATTTT
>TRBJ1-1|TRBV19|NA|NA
CASSKRQEVPTEAFF
TGTGCCAGTAGTAAGAGACAGGAGGTGCCCACTGAAGCTTTCTTT
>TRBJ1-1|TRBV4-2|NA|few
CASSQAGAHTEAFF
TGTGCCAGCAGCCAAGCGGGGGCCCACACTGAAGCTTTCTTT
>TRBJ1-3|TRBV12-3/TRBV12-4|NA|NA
CASSPPEEPLGNTIYF
TGTGCCAGCAGTCCCCCCGAGGAGCCCCTTGGAAACACCATATATTTT
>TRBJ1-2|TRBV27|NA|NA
CASGSWGNYGYTF
TGTGCCAGCGGATCCTGGGGGAACTATGGCTACACCTTC
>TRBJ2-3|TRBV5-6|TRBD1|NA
CASSLDGTGEIDTQYF
TGTGCCAGCAGCTTGGATGGGACAGGGGAAATAGATACGCAGTATTTT
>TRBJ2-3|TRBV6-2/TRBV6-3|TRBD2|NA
CASSKLADSTDTQYF
TGTGCCAGCAGCAAACTAGCGGACAGCACAGATACGCAGTATTTT
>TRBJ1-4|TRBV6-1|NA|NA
CASSEVWVVGEKLFF
TGTGCCAGCAGTGAAGTTTGGGTTGTTGGCGAAAAACTGTTTTTT
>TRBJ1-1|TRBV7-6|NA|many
CASSGGDTEAFF
TGTGCCAGTTCGGGTGGGGACACTGAAGCTTTCTTT
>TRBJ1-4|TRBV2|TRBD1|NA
CASWDRANEKLFF
TGTGCCAGCTGGGACAGGGCTAATGAAAAACTGTTTTTT
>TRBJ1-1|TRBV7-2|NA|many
CASSFADSEAFF
TGTGCCAGCAGCTTTGCGGACAGTGAAGCTTTCTTT
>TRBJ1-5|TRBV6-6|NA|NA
CASSLRDGWAQPQHF
TGTGCCAGCAGTCTCCGGGACGGATGGGCTCAGCCCCAGCATTTT
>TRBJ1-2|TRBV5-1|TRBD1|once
CASSLGTAKDYGYTF
TGCGCCAGCAGCCTCGGGACAGCAAAAGACTATGGCTACACCTTC
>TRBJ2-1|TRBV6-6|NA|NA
CATTLGNVPYNEQFF
TGTGCCACCACCCTGGGGAACGTCCCCTACAATGAGCAGTTCTTC
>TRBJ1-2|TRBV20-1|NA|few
CSARETTGRYGYTF
TGCAGTGCTAGAGAGACCACAGGGAGATATGGCTACACCTTC
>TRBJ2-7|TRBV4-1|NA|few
CASSQDPQGWEQYF
TGCGCCAGCAGCCAAGACCCCCAGGGGTGGGAGCAGTACTTC
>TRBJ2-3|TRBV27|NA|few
CASKPGFYDTDTQYF
TGTGCCAGCAAGCCCGGGTTTTATGACACAGATACGCAGTATTTT
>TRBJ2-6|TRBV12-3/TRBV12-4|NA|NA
CASPRATRTGANVLTF
TGTGCCAGCCCCAGGGCCACGCGGACTGGGGCCAACGTCCTGACTTTC
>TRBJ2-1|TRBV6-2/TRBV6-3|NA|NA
CASTPGPLLYNEQFF
TGTGCCAGCACCCCAGGGCCATTACTCTACAATGAGCAGTTCTTC
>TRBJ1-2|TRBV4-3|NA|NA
CASSQDSFRDYTF
TGCGCCAGCAGCCAAGACTCGTTCAGGGACTACACCTTC
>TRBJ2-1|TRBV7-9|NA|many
CASSRADNEQFF
TGTGCCAGCAGCCGAGCGGACAATGAGCAGTTCTTC
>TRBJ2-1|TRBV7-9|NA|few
CASGSHGKTGGNEQFF
TGTGCCAGCGGCTCGCACGGGAAAACAGGTGGGAATGAGCAGTTCTTC
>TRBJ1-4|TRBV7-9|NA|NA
CASSSEGEKLFF
TGTGCCAGCAGCTCAGAGGGTGAAAAACTGTTTTTT
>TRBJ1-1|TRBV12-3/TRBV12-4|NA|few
CASSPQARVSEAFF
TGTGCCAGCAGTCCCCAGGCCAGGGTCTCTGAAGCTTTCTTT
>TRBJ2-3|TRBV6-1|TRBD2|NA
CASSRSGGAVNTQYF
TGTGCCAGCAGTCGGAGCGGGGGGGCGGTGAATACGCAGTATTTT
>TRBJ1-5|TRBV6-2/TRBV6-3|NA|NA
CASRPKQAYNQPQHF
TGTGCCAGCAGACCCAAACAAGCTTACAATCAGCCCCAGCATTTT
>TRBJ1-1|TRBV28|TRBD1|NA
CASSRDRGFTEAFF
TGTGCCAGCAGTCGGGACAGGGGATTCACTGAAGCTTTCTTT
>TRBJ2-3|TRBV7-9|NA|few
CASSYRVGDSTDTQYF
TGTGCCAGCAGCTACAGGGTGGGGGATAGCACAGATACGCAGTATTTT
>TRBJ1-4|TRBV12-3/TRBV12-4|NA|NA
CASSFKAGSNEKLFF
TGTGCCAGCAGTTTTAAGGCAGGATCTAATGAAAAACTGTTTTTT
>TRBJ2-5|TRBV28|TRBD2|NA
CASSLLAGMQETQYF
TGTGCCAGCAGTTTACTAGCGGGGATGCAAGAGACCCAGTACTTC
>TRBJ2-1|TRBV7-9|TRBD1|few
CASSFDRADEQFF
TGTGCCAGCAGCTTCGACAGGGCCGATGAGCAGTTCTTC
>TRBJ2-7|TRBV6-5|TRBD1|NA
CASSYGTAVGEQYF
TGTGCCAGCAGTTACGGGACAGCCGTTGGAGAGCAGTACTTC
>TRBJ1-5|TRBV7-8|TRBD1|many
CASSSPGQRNQPQHF
TGTGCCAGCAGCTCGCCGGGACAGAGAAATCAGCCCCAGCATTTT
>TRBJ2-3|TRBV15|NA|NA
CATSHEINTQYF
TGTGCCACCAGCCATGAAATTAATACGCAGTATTTT
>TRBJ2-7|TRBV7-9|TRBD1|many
CASSPRLGTGNEQYF
TGTGCCAGCAGCCCTCGCCTCGGGACAGGCAACGAGCAGTACTTC
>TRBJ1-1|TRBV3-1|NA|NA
CASSQYNRLNTEAFF
TGTGCCAGCAGCCAATACAACAGGTTGAACACTGAAGCTTTCTTT
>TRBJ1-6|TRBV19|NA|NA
CASRKGLSNYNSPLHF
TGTGCCAGTAGGAAGGGACTGAGTAATTATAATTCACCCCTCCACTTT
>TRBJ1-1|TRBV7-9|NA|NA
CASSLAGTSNTEAFF
TGTGCCAGCAGCTTAGCCGGGACTTCGAACACTGAAGCTTTCTTT